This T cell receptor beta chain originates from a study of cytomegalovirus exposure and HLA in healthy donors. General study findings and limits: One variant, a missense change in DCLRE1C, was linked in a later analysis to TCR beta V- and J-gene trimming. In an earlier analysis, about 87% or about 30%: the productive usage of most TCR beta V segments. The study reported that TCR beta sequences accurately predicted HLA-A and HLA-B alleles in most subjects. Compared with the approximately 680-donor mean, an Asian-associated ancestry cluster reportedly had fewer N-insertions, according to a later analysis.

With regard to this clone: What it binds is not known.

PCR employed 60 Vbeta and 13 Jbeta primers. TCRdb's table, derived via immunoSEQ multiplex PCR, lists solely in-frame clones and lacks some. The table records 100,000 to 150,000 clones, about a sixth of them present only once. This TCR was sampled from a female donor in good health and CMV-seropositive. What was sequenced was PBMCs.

The CDR3 coding sequence is TGTGCCAGCTCACCAGGGAGCGGGGGAGTCTACGAGCAGTACTTC. Translating it yields CASSPGSGGVYEQYF. The genes are TRBV18 and TRBJ2-7; TRBD2 aligns across 8 bases. The CDR3 is 15 residues long. Germline V gives CDR1 KGHSH, CDR2 LQKENI. V shed 2 bases, J shed 3 bases, and the junction held 6 bases outside the gene matches.